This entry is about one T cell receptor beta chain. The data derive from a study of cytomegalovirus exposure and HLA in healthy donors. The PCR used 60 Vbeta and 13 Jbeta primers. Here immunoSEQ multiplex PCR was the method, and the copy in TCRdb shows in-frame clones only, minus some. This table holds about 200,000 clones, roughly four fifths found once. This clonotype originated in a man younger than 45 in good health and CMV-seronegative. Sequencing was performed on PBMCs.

CDR3 residues: CAISVDSRLEGNEQFF. The CDR3 coding sequence is TGTGCCATCAGTGTAGACTCCCGGTTGGAGGGCAATGAGCAGTTCTTC. This rearrangement joins TRBV10-3 to TRBJ2-1; D may be TRBD2 (6 bases). Looked up from germline, CDR1 is ENHRY and CDR2 is SYGVKD. Trimming shortened V by 4 bases and J by 6 bases, and 19 bases separated the two germline ends. The CDR3 has 16 amino acids.